The T cell receptor beta chain described here comes from a study of blood T cells in healthy people across ages. Primers used in a second PCR of roughly 6 to 11 cycles were a sample-barcoded 5' primer and a J-beta primer mix. TCRdb re-called the 5' RACE reads with MiXCR, one entry per CDR3 protein. The sample includes about 1,800,000 distinct CDR3 sequences, over 25% of them seen just once. This CDR3 spans 15 amino acids. Germline V CDR1 and CDR2: SGHTA, FQGNSA. As for this clonotype: Mismatch with germline at one junction end may stem from a read error.

The rearrangement uses TRBV7-2 and TRBJ2-7; 8 nucleotides align to TRBD2. This sequence originates from a woman younger than 45 in good health. The sample consisted of blood. In DNA, the CDR3 is TGTGCCGGCAGCTCCGCAAAAGCGGGGGCGAGGATGAAGTACTTC. Translated: CAGSSAKAGARMKYF.